The 5 T cell receptor beta chains listed next were all sequenced from one sample in a study of blood T cell repertoires in COVID-19. Assay used: immunoSEQ multiplex PCR; TCRdb lists only in-frame clones, some missing. Of about 190,000 clones in the sample, about 83% are singletons; the top ten hold 2.9%. The sequenced material came from peripheral blood. Source of these receptors: a man aged 45 to 65 with active or convalescent COVID-19.

The V and J genes are TRBV4-3 and TRBJ1-1; D remains ambiguous. Germline loops: CDR1 LGHNA, CDR2 YSLEER. V was clipped by 1 base and J by 6 bases, with 12 bases between them. The CDR3 loop spans 14 amino acids. CDR3: CASSQALRIPEAFF. The DNA for the CDR3 is TGCGCCAGCAGCCAAGCCCTCAGGATCCCTGAAGCTTTCTTT.

The chain links TRBV21-1 to TRBJ2-3; the DNA was not used to check the table's D call, TRBD2. TRBV21-1 is reported as a pseudogene. The CDR3 extends over 13 amino acids. DNA for the CDR3: TGTGCCACCCAAAACGGGGACACAGATACGCAGTATTTT. Amino acids: CATQNGDTDTQYF.

The V call is TRBV10-2, the J call TRBJ1-4; the match to TRBD1 covers 10 bases. The CDR3 covers 15 residues. J gave up 8 bases and V 2 bases, and 5 bases lay outside the gene matches. Per germline, CDR1 WSHSY and CDR2 SAAADI. DNA of the CDR3: TGCGCCAGCAGTGAGCCCGACAGGGGGCAGGAAAAACTGTTTTTT. This encodes CASSEPDRGQEKLFF.

The table lists this clone with a few counts. The J gene is TRBJ2-1, the V gene TRBV4-1, with 8 bases identical to TRBD1. The CDR3 totals 16 residues. The germline CDR1 and CDR2 sequences are MGHRA and YSYEKL. The trim removed 0 bases at V and 8 bases at J, leaving 9 bases unmatched. The CDR3 spells CASSQDARTGLHEQFF. The CDR3 DNA is TGCGCCAGCAGCCAAGATGCCCGGACAGGGTTGCATGAGCAGTTCTTC.

The CDR3 loop is CAWSVQGAKETQYF. As DNA, the CDR3 is TGTGCCTGGAGTGTACAGGGGGCAAAAGAGACCCAGTACTTC. The gene calls are TRBV30 and TRBJ2-5; 9 bases agree with TRBD1. This CDR3 is built from 14 residues. With 0 bases clipped from V and 3 bases from J, the junction kept 2 bases outside the gene matches. Germline V lookup: CDR1 GTSNPN, CDR2 SVGIG (reference sequence).